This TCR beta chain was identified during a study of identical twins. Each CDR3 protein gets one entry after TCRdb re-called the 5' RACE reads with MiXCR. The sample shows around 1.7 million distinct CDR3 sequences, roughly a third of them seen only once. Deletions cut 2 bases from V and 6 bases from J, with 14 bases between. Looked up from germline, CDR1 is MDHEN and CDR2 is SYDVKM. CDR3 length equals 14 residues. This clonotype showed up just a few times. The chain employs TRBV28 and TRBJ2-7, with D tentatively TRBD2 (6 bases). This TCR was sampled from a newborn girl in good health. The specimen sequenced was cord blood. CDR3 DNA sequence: TGTGCCAGCAGTTTAGGAGGGAGTAAGGGCGAGCAGTACTTC. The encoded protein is CASSLGGSKGEQYF.